Detailed here is one TCR beta chain. The CDR3 is 14 residues long. Trimming took off 2 bases at V and 8 bases at J, with 13 bases between the two ends. Germline CDR1 is SGDLS and CDR2 is YYNGEE. This specimen belongs to a study of cytomegalovirus exposure and HLA in healthy donors. About the study: The platform used for the 120 or so validation repertoires matched that of the 650 to 750 first-cohort repertoires, a later analysis reported.

TCRdb keeps only in-frame clones here, not all; method: immunoSEQ multiplex PCR. The table lists over 150,000 clones, approximately 80% of them singletons, with roughly an eighth in the top ten. The J gene is TRBJ1-4, the V gene TRBV9; D might be TRBD1 (5 bases). This receptor was taken from a woman aged 25 to 39 in good health and CMV-seropositive. The sequenced sample consisted of PBMCs. This CDR3 is CASSVGGVEEKLFF. Here the CDR3 DNA reads TGTGCCAGCAGCGTCGGGGGAGTAGAAGAAAAACTGTTTTTT.